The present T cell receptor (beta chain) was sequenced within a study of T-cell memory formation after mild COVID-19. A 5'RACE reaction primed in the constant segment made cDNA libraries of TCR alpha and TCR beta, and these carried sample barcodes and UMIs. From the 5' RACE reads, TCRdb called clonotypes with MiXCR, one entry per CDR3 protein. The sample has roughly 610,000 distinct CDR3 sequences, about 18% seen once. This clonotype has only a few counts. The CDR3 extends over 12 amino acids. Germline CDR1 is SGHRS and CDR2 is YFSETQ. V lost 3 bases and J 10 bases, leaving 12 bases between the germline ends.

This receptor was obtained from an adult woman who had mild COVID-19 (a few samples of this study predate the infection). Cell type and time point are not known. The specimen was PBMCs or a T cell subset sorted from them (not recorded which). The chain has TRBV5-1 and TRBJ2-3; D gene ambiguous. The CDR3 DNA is TGCGCCAGCAGCTCGGACCAGGCGGCGCAGTATTTT. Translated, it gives CASSSDQAAQYF.